This is a list of T cell receptor beta chains from one sample in a study of blood T cell repertoires in COVID-19. TCRdb's table, derived via immunoSEQ multiplex PCR, lists solely in-frame clones and lacks some. The data show 200,000 to 250,000 clones, roughly four fifths seen once. Sequenced input: peripheral blood. The receptors stem from a woman aged 45 to 65 with acute or convalescent COVID-19. CDR3s leave out the opening cysteine and the closing phenylalanine or tryptophan. D genes are given only for firm matches.

d_call j_call v_call cdr3_aa
TRBD1 TRBJ2-1 TRBV6-5 ASSYTGQGGNEQF
TRBD1 TRBJ2-3 TRBV10-3 AISPTGTGAITDTQY
TRBD2 TRBJ2-3 TRBV3-1/TRBV3-2 ASSLKRGNTDTQY
- TRBJ2-7 TRBV5-1 ASSLPSDEQY
- TRBJ1-6 TRBV27 ASSLIQGVDSPLH
- TRBJ1-1 TRBV11-2 ASSVYTEAF
- TRBJ1-1 TRBV19 ASSAIVTGTEAF
TRBD1 TRBJ2-1 TRBV7-3 ASNTGTGGNEQF
TRBD1 TRBJ1-6 TRBV6-5 ASTKGQGSSPLH
TRBD1 TRBJ2-5 TRBV19 ASSIGGRGLREETQY
- TRBJ1-6 TRBV4-3 ASRQGWDSPLH
TRBD1 TRBJ1-2 TRBV12-3/TRBV12-4 ASRTGAGYT
- TRBJ2-1 TRBV6-1 ASSEAGLYNEQF
- TRBJ2-3 TRBV30 AWGRAALSTDTQY
TRBD1 TRBJ2-1 TRBV9 ASSGGQSLSEQF
TRBD2 TRBJ2-1 TRBV5-6 ASSPVTSGISNEQF
- TRBJ2-7 TRBV5-1 ASSFGGGAPDEQY
- TRBJ2-1 TRBV9 ASSAPGTYNEQF
- TRBJ1-6 TRBV10-2 ASQPGVSYNSPLH
- TRBJ1-3 TRBV5-1 ASSDDSSGNTIY
TRBD1 TRBJ1-2 TRBV12-3/TRBV12-4 ASSPGTANGYT
- TRBJ1-2 TRBV4-2 ASSQDGGGDYGYT
- TRBJ1-1 TRBV6-6 ASSTHAQGGGTEAF
- TRBJ2-1 TRBV27 ASWRTYNEQF
- TRBJ1-5 TRBV3-1/TRBV3-2 ASSQDLQFNQPQH
- TRBJ1-2 TRBV28 ASTGYYGYT
- TRBJ2-5 TRBV19 ASSSEETQY
TRBD1 TRBJ1-6 TRBV6-2/TRBV6-3 ASSRRQGANSPLH
- TRBJ2-7 TRBV19 ASSTGGHKGEQY
TRBD1 TRBJ2-5 TRBV15 ATSRNSGGGETQY
TRBD1 TRBJ2-7 TRBV11-2 ASSPGTASYEQY
TRBD1 TRBJ1-2 TRBV15 ATSRGAGGQANYGYT
TRBD2 TRBJ2-7 TRBV28 ASRPGTSSYEQY
- TRBJ2-5 TRBV3-1/TRBV3-2 ASSPRGETQY
- TRBJ2-7 TRBV5-1 ASSRSGTYEQY
- TRBJ2-5 TRBV2 ASSENRVETQY
- TRBJ1-1 TRBV14 ASSRANSNTEAF
TRBD2 TRBJ2-5 TRBV7-2 ASSLGLAGGPGY
- TRBJ2-1 TRBV5-6 ASSLLSFNEQF
- TRBJ1-2 TRBV27 ASSYSPLAGGSPDGYT
- TRBJ2-5 TRBV28 ASNPGGQETQY
- TRBJ2-7 TRBV28 ASSLSGGKKDEQY